The 21 T cell receptor beta chains below come from one sample, sequenced in a study of a mutant IDH1 vaccine in newly diagnosed glioma. Stated time point: baseline, week 1 (first vaccination visit). Treatment in this sample: pre-vaccination baseline after standard-of-care therapy. The method was immunoSEQ multiplex PCR; TCRdb's version includes in-frame clones alone and lacks a portion of them. The sample contains about 63,000 clones, around 80% of which appear only once. Here the sequenced sample was peripheral blood mononuclear cells (PBMCs), taken from a glioma patient treated with radiotherapy, temozolomide or both. The receptors were sampled from a woman under 30 with glioma. Some clones in this sample may be carry-over from other donors' samples.

The chain joins TRBV29-1 to TRBJ2-1; D might be TRBD2 (6 bases). The CDR3 length is 12 residues. The germline gives CDR1 SQVTM, CDR2 ANQGSEA. Trimming cost V 7 bases and J 9 bases, with 16 bases left between them. The CDR3 region is CSGEEGRGEQFF. DNA for the CDR3: TGCAGCGGTGAGGAGGGCCGAGGTGAGCAGTTCTTC.

The V and J genes are TRBV5-4 and TRBJ2-3; 9 positions agree with TRBD2. From germline, CDR1 is SGHNT and CDR2 YYREEE (reference sequence). Trimming at V came to 1 base and at J to 4 bases, leaving 10 bases not matched to a gene. The CDR3 contains 17 residues. The chain's CDR3 is CASSLPASGVGADTQYF. The CDR3 DNA follows: TGTGCCAGCAGCTTGCCCGCTAGCGGGGTGGGGGCAGATACGCAGTATTTT.

This clone was found once. The rearrangement joins TRBV6-5 to TRBJ2-1, with TRBD1 matching 9 bases. Germline V lookup: CDR1 MNHEY, CDR2 SVGAGI. The CDR3 covers 15 residues. J lost 4 bases, V lost 6 bases, and 7 bases had no gene match. The CDR3 nucleotides read TGTGCCAGCAGGACCTACAGGGGGCAGTACAATGAGCAGTTCTTC. Translating gives CASRTYRGQYNEQFF.

This clone has just a few counts. The gene calls are TRBV30 and TRBJ2-1; the match to TRBD1 covers 8 bases. CDR3 length equals 12 residues. V lost 8 bases, J lost 4 bases, and 4 bases stayed unmatched. CDR1 GTSNPN and CDR2 SVGIG come from the germline V gene (reference sequence). The CDR3 protein is CALNRGYNEQFF. CDR3 sequence (DNA): TGTGCCCTGAACAGGGGGTACAATGAGCAGTTCTTC.

There are a few counts of this clone. The rearrangement joins TRBV11-3 to TRBJ2-2; 11 bases line up with TRBD2. The trim removed 5 bases at V and 4 bases at J, leaving 6 bases unmatched. The germline V gene has CDR1 SGHNT and CDR2 YENEEA. The CDR3 runs to 16 residues. In DNA form, the CDR3 reads TGTGCCAGCAGCCCTGGGACTAGCGGAGCCACCGGGGAGCTGTTTTTT. This sequence encodes CASSPGTSGATGELFF. Using reference TRBV11-3 and TRBJ2-2 for the parts outside the CDR3, the full variable domain is EAGVVQSPRYKIIEKKQPVAFWCNPISGHNTLYWYLQNLGQGPELLIRYENEEAVDDSQLPKDRFSAERLKGVDSTLKIQPAELGDSAVYLCASSPGTSGATGELFFGEGSRLTVL.

This chain uses TRBV4-2 with TRBJ1-2; D not resolved. Germline CDR1 reads LGHNA; CDR2 reads YNFKEQ. The CDR3 sequence is 11 residues long. V was pared by 1 base and J by 6 bases, with 3 bases between. The CDR3 loop is CASSQVNGYTF. The CDR3 DNA sequence: TGTGCCAGCAGCCAAGTAAATGGCTACACCTTC.

This chain uses TRBV15 with TRBJ2-1; TRBD2 is a possible D gene (5 bases). Per the germline V gene, CDR1 is LNHNV and CDR2 is YYDKDF (reference sequence). V lost 0 bases to trimming and J lost 0 bases, with 6 bases between them. This CDR3 is 15 amino acids long. The CDR3 reads CATSRDEGSYNEQFF. The DNA of the CDR3 is TGTGCCACCAGCAGAGATGAGGGCTCCTACAATGAGCAGTTCTTC.

The chain recombines TRBV10-3 with TRBJ1-2; weak D call: TRBD1 (6 bases). The CDR3 covers 13 residues. V was clipped by 8 bases and J by 0 bases, with 10 bases between them. The germline CDR1 and CDR2 sequences are ENHRY and SYGVKD. In nucleotides, the CDR3 is TGTGCCATCTCGAGGGGGGCTAACTATGGCTACACCTTC. This encodes CAISRGANYGYTF.

The chain couples TRBV19 to TRBJ1-2, with D unclear. This CDR3 has 13 residues. Germline loops: CDR1 LNHDA, CDR2 SQIVND (reference sequence). Trimming stripped 3 bases from V and 2 bases from J, with 7 bases between. The CDR3, as DNA: TGTGCCAGTAGTATTGAGGCGAACTATGGCTACACCTTC. This codes for CASSIEANYGYTF.

This clone was detected once. The chain has TRBV27 and TRBJ1-2, with D possibly being TRBD1 (6 bases). Per the germline V gene, CDR1 is MNHEY and CDR2 is SMNVEV (reference sequence). Trimming stripped 5 bases from V and 4 bases from J, with 17 bases between. CDR3 length: 15 amino acids. CDR3: CASSLTLTGLYGYTF. The CDR3 nucleotides are TGTGCCAGCAGTCTAACTCTGACAGGACTCTATGGCTACACCTTC.

The chain joins TRBV6-1 to TRBJ2-7; 7 positions match TRBD2. The CDR3 contains 15 residues. Trimming took 6 bases from V and 4 from J; bases not matched to a gene: 12. Germline CDR1 reads MNHNS; CDR2 reads SASEGT. CDR3 region: CASSLRGAGAYEQYF. For the CDR3, the DNA is TGTGCCAGCAGCCTCCGAGGGGCGGGAGCATACGAGCAGTACTTC.

This chain joins TRBV9 and TRBJ1-2; no clear D. CDR3 length equals 15 residues. The germline V gene has CDR1 SGDLS and CDR2 YYNGEE. The ends were cut back, 3 bases at V and 3 bases at J, with 15 bases in the middle. CDR3 coding DNA: TGTGCCAGCAGCGGGGCGGCCGGGTTCTACTATGGCTACACCTTC. Its translation is CASSGAAGFYYGYTF.

CDR3 loop: CASSSLSDRANTGELFF. Written as DNA, the CDR3 is TGCGCCAGCAGCTCCCTCTCGGACAGGGCTAACACCGGGGAGCTGTTTTTT. The V and J genes are TRBV5-1 and TRBJ2-2; TRBD1 aligns across 8 bases. CDR3 size: 17 residues. Trimming took 3 bases from V and 2 from J; bases not matched to a gene: 9. Germline-derived CDR1 and CDR2 are SGHRS and YFSETQ. Full variable domain (rest looked up from reference TRBV5-1 and TRBJ2-2): KAGVTQTPRYLIKTRGQQVTLSCSPISGHRSVSWYQQTPGQGLQFLFEYFSETQRNKGNFPGRFSGRQFSNSRSEMNVSTLELGDSALYLCASSSLSDRANTGELFFGEGSRLTVL.

The gene calls are TRBV7-9 and TRBJ1-5; D not resolved. V was shortened by 1 base and J by 2 bases, with 21 bases between the two germline ends. This CDR3 spans 19 amino acids. The germline gives CDR1 SEHNR, CDR2 FQNEAQ (reference sequence). CDR3 DNA sequence: TGTGCCAGCAGCTTAGAGCTTCCAGGTCGGGCCGAACGCAATCAGCCCCAGCATTTT. It codes for CASSLELPGRAERNQPQHF.

This clone appeared a single time. The J gene is TRBJ2-2, the V gene TRBV7-9, with D maybe TRBD1 (6 bases). This CDR3 comprises 14 residues. Trimming removed 6 bases from V and 6 bases from J, with 14 bases in between. Per germline, CDR1 SEHNR and CDR2 FQNEAQ (reference sequence). CDR3 protein: CASRQQGFAGELFF. The CDR3 region has the DNA TGTGCCAGCAGACAACAGGGTTTCGCCGGGGAGCTGTTTTTT. The full variable domain, in which reference TRBV7-9 and TRBJ2-2 provide the parts outside the CDR3, is DTGVSQNPRHKITKRGQNVTFRCDPISEHNRLYWYRQTLGQGPEFLTYFQNEAQLEKSRLLSDRFSAERPKGSFSTLEIQRTEQGDSAMYLCASRQQGFAGELFFGEGSRLTVL.

The chain combines TRBV29-1 with TRBJ1-2; TRBD1 is a possible D gene (5 bases). This CDR3 is 13 amino acids long. CDR1 SQVTM and CDR2 ANQGSEA come from the germline V gene. Between the trimmed V and J ends, which lost 7 bases and 1 base, there was a span of 13 bases. CDR3 DNA: TGCAGCGCCCACGGGACGGATAACTATGGCTACACCTTC. This codes for CSAHGTDNYGYTF.

The chain combines TRBV9 with TRBJ2-2; D not certain. Germline CDR1 and CDR2: SGDLS and YYNGEE. Trimming took 2 bases from V and 1 from J, leaving 12 bases between them. The CDR3 extends over 16 amino acids. The CDR3 DNA is TGTGCCAGCAGCGTCTACGACCGACAGAACACCGGGGAGCTGTTTTTT. Amino acid sequence: CASSVYDRQNTGELFF.

The chain joins TRBV29-1 to TRBJ1-6, with D hard to call. This CDR3 has 13 residues. V lost 7 bases and J lost 6, with 13 bases in between. Germline V gene data show CDR1 as SQVTM and CDR2 as ANQGSEA. CDR3 amino acids: CSALDRINSPLHF. The CDR3 DNA reads as TGCAGCGCCCTCGATAGGATTAATTCACCCCTCCACTTT. Together with reference TRBV29-1 and TRBJ1-6, the CDR3 gives the full variable domain: SAVISQKPSRDICQRGTSLTIQCQVDSQVTMMFWYRQQPGQSLTLIATANQGSEATYESGFVIDKFPISRPNLTFSTLTVSNMSPEDSSIYLCSALDRINSPLHFGNGTRLTVT.

The rearrangement uses TRBV6-5 and TRBJ2-2; D is undetermined. Trimming left V 2 bases short and J 4 bases short, with 11 bases between. The germline gives CDR1 MNHEY, CDR2 SVGAGI. This CDR3 has 15 amino acids. CDR3 DNA sequence: TGTGCCAGCAGTTACCGGCGTACGGGCACCGGGGAGCTGTTTTTT. Its translation is CASSYRRTGTGELFF.

The rearrangement links TRBV7-6 to TRBJ2-2; possibly TRBD2 for D (5 bases). In germline, CDR1 is SGHVS, CDR2 FNYEAQ. V dropped 4 bases and J dropped 0 bases, with 12 bases sitting between them. The CDR3 is made up of 16 amino acids. CDR3 residues: CASSSEAVTNTGELFF. The DNA of the CDR3 is TGTGCCAGCAGCTCAGAAGCGGTAACGAACACCGGGGAGCTGTTTTTT.

The V and J genes are TRBV7-2 and TRBJ1-1, with a possible D match to TRBD1 (5 bases). V lost 7 bases and J lost 5, with 14 bases in between. CDR3 length: 13 residues. Germline CDR1 is SGHTA and CDR2 is FQGNSA. The CDR3 DNA is TGTGCCAGCACCTTCCAGAGGGGTACTGAAGCTTTCTTT. Its protein is CASTFQRGTEAFF. Drawing the rest from reference TRBV7-2 and TRBJ1-1, the complete variable domain is GAGVSQSPSNKVTEKGKDVELRCDPISGHTALYWYRQSLGQGLEFLIYFQGNSAPDKSGLPSDRFSAERTGGSVSTLTIQRTQQEDSAVYLCASTFQRGTEAFFGQGTRLTVV.